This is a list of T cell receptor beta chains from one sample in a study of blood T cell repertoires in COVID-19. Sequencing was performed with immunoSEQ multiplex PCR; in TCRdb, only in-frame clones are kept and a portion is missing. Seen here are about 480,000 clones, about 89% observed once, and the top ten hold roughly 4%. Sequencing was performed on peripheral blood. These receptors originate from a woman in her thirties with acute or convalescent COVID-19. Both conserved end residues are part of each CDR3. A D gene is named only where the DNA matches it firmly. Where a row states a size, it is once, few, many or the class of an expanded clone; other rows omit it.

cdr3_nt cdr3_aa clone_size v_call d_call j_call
TGTGCCAGCAGCCAAGATCTATTAGCAGATACGCAGTATTTT CASSQDLLADTQYF NA TRBV3-1/TRBV3-2 NA TRBJ2-3
TGTGCCAGCAGTGCGACAGGGGCCTACTATGGCTACACCTTC CASSATGAYYGYTF NA TRBV2 TRBD1 TRBJ1-2
TGTGCCACCAGTGATGAGAAATCCCTCCTACGAGGGCAGTACTTC CATSDEKSLLRGQYF NA TRBV24-1 NA TRBJ2-7
TGTGCCTGGAGTGCCGGACTAGCGCCTTACAATGAGCAGTTCTTC CAWSAGLAPYNEQFF NA TRBV30 TRBD2 TRBJ2-1
TGTGCCAGCAGTTTATGGGACAGGGGGCGCTTCCGGGAAAAACTGTTTTTT CASSLWDRGRFREKLFF once TRBV28 TRBD1 TRBJ1-4
TGCAGCGTTGTGACTCAAAACTATGGCTACACCTTC CSVVTQNYGYTF NA TRBV29-1 NA TRBJ1-2
TGTGCCAGCAGCGCCCCCGGGAGTAGGAACACCGGGGAGCTGTTTTTT CASSAPGSRNTGELFF NA TRBV9 NA TRBJ2-2
TGTGCCAGCAGACGATCAGAGGCCCAGCATTTT CASRRSEAQHF NA TRBV6-5 NA TRBJ1-5
TGTGCCAGCAGCCAATTCTCAGGTCGGGATGAGACCCAGTACTTC CASSQFSGRDETQYF NA TRBV4-2 NA TRBJ2-5
TGTGCCACCAAATACAGGGGGCCTAACACTGAAGCTTTCTTT CATKYRGPNTEAFF NA TRBV27 TRBD1 TRBJ1-1
TGTGCCAGCAGCCAAGGGGATCGGGACAGGGCGTATGGCTACACCTTC CASSQGDRDRAYGYTF NA TRBV4-2 TRBD1 TRBJ1-2